This T cell receptor beta chain was retrieved from a study of blood T cell repertoires in COVID-19. Overall study context: PBMCs, B-cell-depleted T cells, or T cells provided the cDNA or gDNA that made up the material.

In the original processing: Estimation of nucleated cell counts relied on the amplification of reference gene primers. The protocol was immunoSEQ multiplex PCR, while the TCRdb copy is restricted to in-frame clones and leaves out a portion. Clonal size and the V and J genes are those of that table, whereas D and trimming came from the DNA. Of some 270,000 clones in the sample, 70% to 90% are singletons; the top ten hold roughly 6.7%. Cohorts were assigned according to the clinical history that participants reported. Participants classified as exposed had met a COVID-19 case within 2 weeks before study entry. V lost 7 bases to trimming and J lost 6 bases, with 6 bases between them. The CDR3 runs 10 residues. Germline values: CDR1 MNHEY, CDR2 SVGAGI.

What was sequenced was PBMCs or T cells enriched from blood (not recorded which). This receptor was obtained from a woman between 45 and 60 years old who had been exposed to COVID-19. The chain has TRBV6-5 and TRBJ1-2; D remains ambiguous. CDR3 sequence (DNA): TGTGCCAGCATCCCTCATGGCTACACCTTC. Protein sequence: CASIPHGYTF.